This paragraph covers one T cell receptor (beta chain) sequence. As yet, its antigen is unknown. Amplification of TCR beta CDR3 regions used RNA as the template. Researchers ran a first-round RT-PCR on the TCR CDR3 using the HTBI primer set. Via MiXCR, TCRdb re-called the multiplex PCR reads, giving one row per CDR3 protein. Of around 430,000 distinct CDR3 sequences in the sample, under 15% were seen once. The study left out patients who had uncontrolled infection, other autoimmune disease, pregnancy or lactation. V was shortened by 4 bases and J by 1 base, with 8 bases between the two germline ends. The germline CDR1 and CDR2 sequences are MRHNA and SNTAGT. The CDR3 has 15 amino acids. The sample is drawn from a study of T cells in Graves' hyperthyroidism and ophthalmopathy. Points from the study as a whole: Among clonotypes expanded in thyroid above 0.001, most were also found in blood.

Sequenced sample: blood. The clonotype was recovered from a woman between 25 and 40 years old with Graves' hyperthyroidism. This chain joins TRBV6-4 and TRBJ2-6; D gene unclear. The CDR3 nucleotides are TGTGCCAGCAGTGCTGAAGAGTCTGGGGCCAACGTCCTGACTTTC. It codes for CASSAEESGANVLTF.